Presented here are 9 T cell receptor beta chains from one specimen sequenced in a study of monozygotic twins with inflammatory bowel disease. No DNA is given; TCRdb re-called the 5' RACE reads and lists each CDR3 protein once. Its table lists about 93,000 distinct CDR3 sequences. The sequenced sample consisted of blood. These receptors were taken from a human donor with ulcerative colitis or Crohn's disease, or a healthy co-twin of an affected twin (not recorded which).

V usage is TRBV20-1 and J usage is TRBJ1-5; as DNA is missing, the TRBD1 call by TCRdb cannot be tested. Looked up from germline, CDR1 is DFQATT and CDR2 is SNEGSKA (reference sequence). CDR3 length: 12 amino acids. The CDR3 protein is CSASRGNQPQHF.

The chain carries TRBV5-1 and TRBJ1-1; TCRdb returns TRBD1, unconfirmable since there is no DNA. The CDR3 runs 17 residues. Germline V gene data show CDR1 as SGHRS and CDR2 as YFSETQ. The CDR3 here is CASSLAGAGRRNTEAFF. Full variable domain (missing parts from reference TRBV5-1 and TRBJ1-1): KAGVTQTPRYLIKTRGQQVTLSCSPISGHRSVSWYQQTPGQGLQFLFEYFSETQRNKGNFPGRFSGRQFSNSRSEMNVSTLELGDSALYLCASSLAGAGRRNTEAFFGQGTRLTVV.

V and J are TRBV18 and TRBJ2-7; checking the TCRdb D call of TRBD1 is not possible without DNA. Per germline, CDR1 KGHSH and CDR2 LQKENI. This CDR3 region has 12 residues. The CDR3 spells CASSQPGSEQYF.

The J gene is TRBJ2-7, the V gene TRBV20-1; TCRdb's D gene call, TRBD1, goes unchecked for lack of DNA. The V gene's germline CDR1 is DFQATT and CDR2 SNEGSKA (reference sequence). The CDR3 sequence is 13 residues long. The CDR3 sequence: CSARTGGLPEQYF.

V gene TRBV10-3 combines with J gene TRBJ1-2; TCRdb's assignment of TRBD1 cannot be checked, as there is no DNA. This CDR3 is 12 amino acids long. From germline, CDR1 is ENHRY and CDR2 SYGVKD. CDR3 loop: CAISRPGQGYTF.

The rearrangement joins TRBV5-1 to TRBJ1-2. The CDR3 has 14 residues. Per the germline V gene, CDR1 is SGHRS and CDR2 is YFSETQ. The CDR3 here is CASSLVMDSYGYTF. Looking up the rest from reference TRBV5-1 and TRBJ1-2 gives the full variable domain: KAGVTQTPRYLIKTRGQQVTLSCSPISGHRSVSWYQQTPGQGLQFLFEYFSETQRNKGNFPGRFSGRQFSNSRSEMNVSTLELGDSALYLCASSLVMDSYGYTFGSGTRLTVV.

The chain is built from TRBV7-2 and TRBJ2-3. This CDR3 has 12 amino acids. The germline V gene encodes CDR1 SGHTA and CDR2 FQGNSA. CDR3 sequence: CASSYFTDTQYF.

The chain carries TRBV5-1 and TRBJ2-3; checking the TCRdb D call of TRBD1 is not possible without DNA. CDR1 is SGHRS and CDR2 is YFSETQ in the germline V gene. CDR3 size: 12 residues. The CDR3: CASRKGADTQYF.

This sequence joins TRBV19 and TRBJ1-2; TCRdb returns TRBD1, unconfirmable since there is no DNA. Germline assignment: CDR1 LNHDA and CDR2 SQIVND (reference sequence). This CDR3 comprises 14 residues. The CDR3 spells CASTPDGVRYGYTF.